Given below is one T cell receptor beta chain in context. Its antigen is undetermined. This entry comes from a study of cytomegalovirus exposure and HLA in healthy donors. Broader study findings: A later analysis associated some 16,000 TCR beta sequences with HLA alleles at a 0.05 false discovery rate. According to an earlier analysis, most TCR beta V segments yielded productive rearrangements about 87% or about 30% of the time. Differences between HLA loci emerged in a later analysis of TCR association rates, with DRB1 most and HLA-C fewest. While the bulk of TCR sequences proved rare, some public TCRs turned up in many donors.

The CDR3 length is 15 residues. Germline CDR1 is LGHNA and CDR2 is YNFKEQ. V was pared by 2 bases and J by 3 bases, with 14 bases between. Both 60 Vbeta primers and 13 Jbeta primers went into the PCR. Clones were sequenced by immunoSEQ multiplex PCR, and TCRdb holds only the in-frame ones, with some missing. The table includes around 180,000 clones, around 80% detected once. This clonotype originated in a young woman in good health and CMV-seropositive. The V call is TRBV4-2, the J call TRBJ2-7; D is possibly TRBD1 (6 bases). Sequencing was done on a sample of PBMCs. Written as DNA, the CDR3 is TGTGCCAGCAGCCAATTTTTCGGGGACATCTACGAGCAGTACTTC. This translates into CASSQFFGDIYEQYF.